This TCR beta chain was sequenced for a study of T cell changes during pregnancy in multiple sclerosis. Method: immunoSEQ multiplex PCR; TCRdb's copy keeps in-frame clones and lacks some. The sample lists fewer than 13,000 clones, more than 85% occurring once. The J segment lost 5 bases and the V segment lost 0 bases, leaving 4 bases of the junction unmatched. Germline-derived CDR1 and CDR2 are SGHAT and FQNNGV. CDR3 length: 15 amino acids. The receptor comes from a female donor in good health, enrolled as a control in a pregnancy study. The starting material was CD8+ T cells from peripheral blood mononuclear cells, obtained in the first trimester of pregnancy. The chain links TRBV11-2 to TRBJ2-5; 9 bases are a match to TRBD2. CDR3 sequence: CASSLDGTSGETQYF. The CDR3 DNA reads as TGTGCCAGCAGCTTAGATGGTACTAGCGGGGAGACCCAGTACTTC. Complete variable domain (other parts from reference TRBV11-2 and TRBJ2-5): EAGVAQSPRYKIIEKRQSVAFWCNPISGHATLYWYQQILGQGPKLLIQFQNNGVVDDSQLPKDRFSAERLKGVDSTLKIQPAKLEDSAVYLCASSLDGTSGETQYFGPGTRLLVL.